The T cell receptor beta chain under discussion was sequenced for a study of cytomegalovirus exposure and HLA in healthy donors. The study's findings and limits: An Asian-associated ancestry cluster reportedly showed fewer N-insertions than the approximately 700-donor mean in a later analysis.

V dropped 3 bases and J dropped 4; count of bases not matched to a gene: 7. The germline CDR1 and CDR2 sequences are GTSNPN and SVGIG (reference sequence). This CDR3 is built from 14 residues. A multiplex PCR was run with 60 Vbeta primers and 13 Jbeta primers. The assay was immunoSEQ multiplex PCR, and TCRdb's table has in-frame clones only and misses some. This sample has roughly 200,000 clones, with about 9% found just once. As to this clone: The antigen remains unidentified.

The chain combines TRBV30 with TRBJ2-7; 9 nucleotides line up with TRBD2. This TCR came from a woman aged 30 to 39 in good health and CMV-seropositive. Material: PBMCs. The CDR3, as DNA: TGTGCCTGGAGGTTGGGCGGGAGGGGGTACGAGCAGTACTTC. Translation gives CAWRLGGRGYEQYF.